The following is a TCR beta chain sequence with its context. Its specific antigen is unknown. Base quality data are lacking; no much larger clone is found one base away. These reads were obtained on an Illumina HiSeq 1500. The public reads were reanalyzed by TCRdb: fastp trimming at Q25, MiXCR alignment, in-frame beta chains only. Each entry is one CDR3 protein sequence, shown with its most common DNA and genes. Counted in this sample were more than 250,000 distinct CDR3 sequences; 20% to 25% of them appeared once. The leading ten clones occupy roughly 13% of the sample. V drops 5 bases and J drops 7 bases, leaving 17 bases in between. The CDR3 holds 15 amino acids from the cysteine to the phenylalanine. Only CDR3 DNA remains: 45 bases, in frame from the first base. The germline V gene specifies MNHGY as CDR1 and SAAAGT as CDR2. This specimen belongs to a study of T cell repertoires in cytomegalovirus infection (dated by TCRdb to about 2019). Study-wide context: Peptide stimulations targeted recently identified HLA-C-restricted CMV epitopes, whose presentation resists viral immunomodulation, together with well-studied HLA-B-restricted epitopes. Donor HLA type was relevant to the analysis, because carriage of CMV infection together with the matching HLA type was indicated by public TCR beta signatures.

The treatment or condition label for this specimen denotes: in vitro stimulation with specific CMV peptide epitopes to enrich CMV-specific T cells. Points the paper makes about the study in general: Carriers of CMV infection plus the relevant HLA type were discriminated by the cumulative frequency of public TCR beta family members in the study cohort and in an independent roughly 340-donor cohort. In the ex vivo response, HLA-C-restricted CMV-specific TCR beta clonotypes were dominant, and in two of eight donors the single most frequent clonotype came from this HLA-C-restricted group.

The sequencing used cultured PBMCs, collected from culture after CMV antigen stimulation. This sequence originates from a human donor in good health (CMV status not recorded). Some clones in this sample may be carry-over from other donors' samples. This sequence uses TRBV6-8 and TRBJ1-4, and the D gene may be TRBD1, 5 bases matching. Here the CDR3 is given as CASSDNSGIGEKLFF. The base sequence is TGTGCCAGCAGTGACAACTCAGGGATCGGTGAAAAACTGTTTTTT.